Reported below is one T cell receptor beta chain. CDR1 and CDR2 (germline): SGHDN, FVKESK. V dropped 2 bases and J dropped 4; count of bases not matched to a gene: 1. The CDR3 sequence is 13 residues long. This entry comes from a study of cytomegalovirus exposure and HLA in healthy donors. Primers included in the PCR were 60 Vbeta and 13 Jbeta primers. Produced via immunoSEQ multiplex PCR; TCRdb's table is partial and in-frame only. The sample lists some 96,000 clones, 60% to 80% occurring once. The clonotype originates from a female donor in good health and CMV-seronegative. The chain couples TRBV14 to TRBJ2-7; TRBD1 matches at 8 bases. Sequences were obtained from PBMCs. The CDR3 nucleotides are TGTGCCAGCAGCCAAAACAGGGGGTACGAGCAGTACTTC. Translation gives CASSQNRGYEQYF.